This T cell receptor (beta chain) originates from a study of blood T cell repertoires in COVID-19. Study at large: The samples span acute and convalescent COVID-19 from the United States, Italy and Spain. T cells, B-cell-depleted T cells, or PBMCs supplied cDNA or gDNA.

This CDR3 has 15 residues. Germline V CDR1 and CDR2: KGHDR, SFDVKD. With 3 bases removed from V and 1 base from J, the gap between germline ends came to 9 bases. Clones were sequenced by immunoSEQ multiplex PCR, and TCRdb holds only the in-frame ones, with some missing. The sample records tens of thousands of clones, 60% to 85% being singletons. The material sequenced was peripheral blood. The chain links TRBV24-1 to TRBJ2-1, with D unresolved. The sequence was collected from a human donor in a cohort sampled during active COVID-19. CDR3 amino acids: CATSDPRESYNEQFF. CDR3 bases: TGTGCCACCAGTGATCCCCGAGAATCCTACAATGAGCAGTTCTTC.